These 8 T cell receptor beta chains share one sample of origin, sequenced in a study of shared clonotypes between healthy human individuals. Profiled with immunoSEQ multiplex PCR; TCRdb holds only in-frame clones, not every one. The sample has 2 million to 2.5 million clones, more than 85% seen once. The naive CD8 fraction comprised CD45RO-negative cells positively selected for CCR7 and excluded terminally differentiated effector memory CD45RA+ cells. Sample: naive CD8+ T cells from PBMCs. The receptors were gathered from a man aged 18 to 30 in good health. Some clones in this sample may be carry-over from other donors' samples.

V usage is TRBV19 and J usage is TRBJ2-1; maybe TRBD1 (5 bases). This CDR3 has 13 residues. CDR1 and CDR2 from the germline V gene are LNHDA and SQIVND (reference sequence). The V end lost 10 bases, the J end lost 7 bases, and 17 bases lay between the germline ends. The CDR3 coding sequence is TGTGCCACCAGGGTGGGCTCGGTTAATGAGCAGTTCTTC. Translation gives CATRVGSVNEQFF.

This chain links TRBV11-2 with TRBJ1-2; weak D call: TRBD1 (5 bases). CDR1 SGHAT and CDR2 FQNNGV come from the germline V gene. Trimming cost V 5 bases and J 0 bases, with 10 bases left between them. The CDR3 runs to 14 residues. CDR3 loop: CASSTSTANYGYTF. In nucleotides, the CDR3 is TGTGCCAGCAGCACCTCGACAGCTAACTATGGCTACACCTTC.

With respect to this clone: The sample has other DNA sequences that encode this CDR3 too. The chain uses TRBV11-2 and TRBJ2-1, with 7 bases fitting TRBD2. V shed 1 base, J shed 3 bases, and the junction held 0 bases outside the gene matches. Germline V gene sequence: CDR1 SGHAT, CDR2 FQNNGV. The CDR3 has 14 residues. This chain's CDR3 is CASSLGGSYNEQFF. CDR3 nucleotides: TGTGCCAGCAGCTTAGGCGGGAGCTACAATGAGCAGTTCTTC.

V and J are TRBV10-3 and TRBJ2-3; either TRBD1 or TRBD2 may supply D (6 bases each). This CDR3 is 13 amino acids long. The ends were cut back, 7 bases at V and 4 bases at J, with 12 bases in the middle. Germline V gene data show CDR1 as ENHRY and CDR2 as SYGVKD. In nucleotides, the CDR3 is TGTGCCATCAACTGGGGGGCGGCAGATACGCAGTATTTT. It is translated as CAINWGAADTQYF.

The chain is built from TRBV2 and TRBJ2-2; D not certain. V lost 3 bases, J lost 2 bases, and 1 base lay in between. The V gene's germline CDR1 is SNHLY and CDR2 FYNNEI. The CDR3 has 12 amino acids. The CDR3 here is CASSDNTGELFF. In DNA form, the CDR3 reads TGTGCCAGCAGTGATAACACCGGGGAGCTGTTTTTT.

This chain uses TRBV9 with TRBJ1-2; weak D call: TRBD1 (6 bases). This CDR3 has 18 residues. The germline V gene has CDR1 SGDLS and CDR2 YYNGEE. Trimming stripped 3 bases from V and 0 bases from J, with 21 bases between. DNA of the CDR3: TGTGCCAGCAGCGCTGGGAGGCAGGGGACTTCCCCTAACTATGGCTACACCTTC. The encoded protein is CASSAGRQGTSPNYGYTF.

The gene calls are TRBV19 and TRBJ1-2; D not certain. CDR1 is LNHDA, CDR2 SQIVND, per germline (reference sequence). CDR3 size: 16 residues. V was cut by 6 bases and J by 0 bases, with 17 bases left in between. The CDR3 loop reads CASSPGRTGANYGYTF. The DNA for the CDR3 is TGTGCCAGTAGCCCAGGCCGGACGGGAGCTAACTATGGCTACACCTTC.

The J gene is TRBJ2-5, the V gene TRBV27, with 12 bases that match TRBD2. The V gene's germline CDR1 is MNHEY and CDR2 SMNVEV (reference sequence). The V gene end was trimmed by 3 bases and the J gene end by 5 bases; junction bases not matched to a gene: 10. This CDR3 has 17 amino acids. The CDR3 here is CASSLLRTSGMEETQYF. In nucleotides, the CDR3 is TGTGCCAGCAGTTTGCTAAGGACTAGCGGGATGGAGGAGACCCAGTACTTC.